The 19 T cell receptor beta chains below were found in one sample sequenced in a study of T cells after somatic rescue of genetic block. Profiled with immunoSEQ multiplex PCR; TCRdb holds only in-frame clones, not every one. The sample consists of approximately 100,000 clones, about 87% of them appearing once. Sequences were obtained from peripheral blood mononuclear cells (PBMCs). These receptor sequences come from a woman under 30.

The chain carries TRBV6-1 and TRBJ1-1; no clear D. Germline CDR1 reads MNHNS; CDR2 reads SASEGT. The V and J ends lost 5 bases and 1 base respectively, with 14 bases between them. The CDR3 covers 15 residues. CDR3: CASSPIPLGNTEAFF. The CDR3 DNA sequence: TGTGCCAGCAGTCCAATACCCCTAGGGAACACTGAAGCTTTCTTT.

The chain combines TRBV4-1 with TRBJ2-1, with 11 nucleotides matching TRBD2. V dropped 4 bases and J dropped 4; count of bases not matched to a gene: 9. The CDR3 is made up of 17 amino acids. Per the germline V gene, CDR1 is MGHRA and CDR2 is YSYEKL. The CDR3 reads CASSPHFGTSGYNEQFF. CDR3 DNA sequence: TGCGCCAGCAGCCCGCACTTCGGGACTAGCGGTTACAATGAGCAGTTCTTC.

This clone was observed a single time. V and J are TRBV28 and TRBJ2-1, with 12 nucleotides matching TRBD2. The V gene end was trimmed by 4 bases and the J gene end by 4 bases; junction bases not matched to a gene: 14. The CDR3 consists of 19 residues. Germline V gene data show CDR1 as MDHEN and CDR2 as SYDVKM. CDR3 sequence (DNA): TGTGCCAGCAGTTCCTTGCTAGCGGGAGGGCCGAGCGGGTACAATGAGCAGTTCTTC. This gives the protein CASSSLLAGGPSGYNEQFF.

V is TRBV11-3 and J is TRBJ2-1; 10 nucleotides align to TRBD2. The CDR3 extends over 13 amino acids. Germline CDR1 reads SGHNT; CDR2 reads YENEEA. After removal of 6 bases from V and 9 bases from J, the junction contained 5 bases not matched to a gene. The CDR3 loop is CASRGAGGVEQFF. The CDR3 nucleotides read TGTGCCAGCAGGGGAGCGGGGGGGGTTGAGCAGTTCTTC.

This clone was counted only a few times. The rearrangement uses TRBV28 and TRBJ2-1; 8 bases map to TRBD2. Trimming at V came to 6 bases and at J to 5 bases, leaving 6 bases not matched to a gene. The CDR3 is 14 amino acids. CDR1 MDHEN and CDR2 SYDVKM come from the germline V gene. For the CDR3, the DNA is TGTGCCAGCAGGATTAGCGGGGCAAACAATGAGCAGTTCTTC. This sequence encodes CASRISGANNEQFF.

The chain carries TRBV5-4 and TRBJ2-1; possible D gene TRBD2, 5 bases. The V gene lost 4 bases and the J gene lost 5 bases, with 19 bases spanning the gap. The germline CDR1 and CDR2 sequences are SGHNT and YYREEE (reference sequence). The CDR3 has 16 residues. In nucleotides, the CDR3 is TGTGCCAGCAGCACCGTTACTAGAAAGTTTAACAATGAGCAGTTCTTC. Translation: CASSTVTRKFNNEQFF.

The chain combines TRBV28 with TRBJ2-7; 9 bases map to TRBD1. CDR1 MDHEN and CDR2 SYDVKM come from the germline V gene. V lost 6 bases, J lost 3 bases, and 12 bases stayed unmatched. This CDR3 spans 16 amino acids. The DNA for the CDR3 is TGTGCCAGCAGATCTTCCAAACAGGGGGCGTTCTACGAGCAGTACTTC. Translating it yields CASRSSKQGAFYEQYF. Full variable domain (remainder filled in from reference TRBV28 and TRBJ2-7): DVKVTQSSRYLVKRTGEKVFLECVQDMDHENMFWYRQDPGLGLRLIYFSYDVKMKEKGDIPEGYSVSREKKERFSLILESASTNQTSMYLCASRSSKQGAFYEQYFGPGTRLTVT.

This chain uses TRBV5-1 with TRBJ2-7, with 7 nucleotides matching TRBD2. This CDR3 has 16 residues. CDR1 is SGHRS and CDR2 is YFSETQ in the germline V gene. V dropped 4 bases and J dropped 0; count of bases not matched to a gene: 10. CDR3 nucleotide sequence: TGCGCCAGCAGCCGCGGGGCGGGGGATAGCTCCTACGAGCAGTACTTC. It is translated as CASSRGAGDSSYEQYF.

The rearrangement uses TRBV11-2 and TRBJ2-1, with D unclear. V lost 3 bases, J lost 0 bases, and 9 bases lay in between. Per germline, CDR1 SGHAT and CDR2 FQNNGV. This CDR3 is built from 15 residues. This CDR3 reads CASSFRRDSYNEQFF. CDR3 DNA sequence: TGTGCCAGCAGCTTCCGCCGCGACTCCTACAATGAGCAGTTCTTC.

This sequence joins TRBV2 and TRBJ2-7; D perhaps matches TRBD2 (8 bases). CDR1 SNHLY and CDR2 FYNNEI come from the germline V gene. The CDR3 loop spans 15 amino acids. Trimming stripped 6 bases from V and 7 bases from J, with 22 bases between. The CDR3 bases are TGTGCCAGCAGGGCCTCCCAGGGGGTAGCGGGGGAGCAGTACTTC. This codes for CASRASQGVAGEQYF.

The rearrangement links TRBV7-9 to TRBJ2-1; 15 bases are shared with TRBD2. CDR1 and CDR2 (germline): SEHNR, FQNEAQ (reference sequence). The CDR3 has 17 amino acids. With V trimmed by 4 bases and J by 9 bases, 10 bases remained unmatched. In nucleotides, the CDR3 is TGTGCCAGCAGCTCCGGACTAGCGGGAGGGCCGAGGGGTGAGCAGTTCTTC. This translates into CASSSGLAGGPRGEQFF.

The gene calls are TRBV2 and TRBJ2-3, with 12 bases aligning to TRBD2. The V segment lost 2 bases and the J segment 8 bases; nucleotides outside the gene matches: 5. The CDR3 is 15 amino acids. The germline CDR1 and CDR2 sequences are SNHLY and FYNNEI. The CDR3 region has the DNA TGTGCCAGCAGTGAACTAGCGGGAGGGCCCCCTACGCAGTATTTT. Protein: CASSELAGGPPTQYF.

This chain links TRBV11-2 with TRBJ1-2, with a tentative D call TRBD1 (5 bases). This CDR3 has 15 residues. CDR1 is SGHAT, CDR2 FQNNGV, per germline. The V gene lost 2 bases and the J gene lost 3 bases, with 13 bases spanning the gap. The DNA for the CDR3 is TGTGCCAGCAGCTTAAGTGGTGGGGCGGACTATGGCTACACCTTC. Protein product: CASSLSGGADYGYTF. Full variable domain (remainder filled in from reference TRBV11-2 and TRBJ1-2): EAGVAQSPRYKIIEKRQSVAFWCNPISGHATLYWYQQILGQGPKLLIQFQNNGVVDDSQLPKDRFSAERLKGVDSTLKIQPAKLEDSAVYLCASSLSGGADYGYTFGSGTRLTVV.

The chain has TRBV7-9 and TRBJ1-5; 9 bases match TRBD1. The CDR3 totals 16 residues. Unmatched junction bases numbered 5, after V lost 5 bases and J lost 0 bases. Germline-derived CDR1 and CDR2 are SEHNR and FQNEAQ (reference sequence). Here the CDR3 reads CASSPPGQGSNQPQHF. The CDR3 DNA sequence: TGTGCCAGCAGCCCCCCGGGACAGGGTAGCAATCAGCCCCAGCATTTT.

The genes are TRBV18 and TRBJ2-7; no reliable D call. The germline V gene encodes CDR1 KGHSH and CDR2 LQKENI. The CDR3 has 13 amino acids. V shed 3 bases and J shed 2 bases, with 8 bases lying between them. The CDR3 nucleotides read TGTGCCAGCTCACCCATAACAGCCTACGAGCAGTACTTC. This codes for CASSPITAYEQYF.

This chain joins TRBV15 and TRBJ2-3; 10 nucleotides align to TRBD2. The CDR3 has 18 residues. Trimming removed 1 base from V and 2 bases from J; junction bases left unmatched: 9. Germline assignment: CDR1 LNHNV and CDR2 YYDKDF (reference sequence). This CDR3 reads CATSRGASGSWVTDTQYF. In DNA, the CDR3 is TGTGCCACCAGCAGAGGGGCTAGCGGGAGTTGGGTCACAGATACGCAGTATTTT.

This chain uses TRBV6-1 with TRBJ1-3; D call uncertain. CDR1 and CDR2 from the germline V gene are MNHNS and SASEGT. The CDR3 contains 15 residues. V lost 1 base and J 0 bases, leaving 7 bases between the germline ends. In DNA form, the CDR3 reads TGTGCCAGCAGTGAAGTAGCCAACTCTGGAAACACCATATATTTT. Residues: CASSEVANSGNTIYF.

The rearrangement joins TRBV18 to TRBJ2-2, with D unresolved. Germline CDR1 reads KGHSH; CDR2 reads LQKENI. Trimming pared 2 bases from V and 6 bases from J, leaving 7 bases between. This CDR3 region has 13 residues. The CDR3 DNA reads TGTGCCAGCTCACCAATGGGTGCCGGGGAGCTGTTTTTT. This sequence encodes CASSPMGAGELFF.

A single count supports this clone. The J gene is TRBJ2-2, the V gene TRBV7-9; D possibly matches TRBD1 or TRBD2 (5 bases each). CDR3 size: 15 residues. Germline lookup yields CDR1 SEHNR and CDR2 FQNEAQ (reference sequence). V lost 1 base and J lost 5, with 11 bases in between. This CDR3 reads CASSLGGDRTGELFF. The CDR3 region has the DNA TGTGCCAGCAGCTTAGGAGGGGATAGGACCGGGGAGCTGTTTTTT.